This T cell receptor beta chain was recovered during a study of T-cell memory formation after mild COVID-19. Study in general: TCR clusters mostly belonged to single donors.

As for this clonotype: Its specificity is not known.

A 5'RACE reaction primed in the constant segment made cDNA libraries of TCR alpha and TCR beta, and these carried sample barcodes and UMIs. In TCRdb, the 5' RACE reads were re-called with MiXCR into one record per CDR3 protein. The profile shows 410,000 or so distinct CDR3 sequences, 23% of them singletons. The CDR3 length is 11 residues. Per germline, CDR1 LGHDT and CDR2 YNNKEL (reference sequence). Trimming removed 0 bases at V and 9 bases at J, with 5 bases between. Overall study results and limits: Pre-infection memory harbored some responding clones, suggesting cross-reactive memory joined. Balance between CD4 and CD8 was seen in clones contracting day 15 to 85, and a CD4+ lean was seen in later expanders.

The sequence came from an adult woman who had mild COVID-19 (a few samples of this study predate the infection). Cell type and time point are not known. The rearrangement joins TRBV3-1 to TRBJ2-5; D remains ambiguous. Sequenced: PBMCs or a T cell subset sorted from them (not recorded which). CDR3 bases: TGTGCCAGCAGCCAAGAGACGGCCCAGTACTTC. Translated: CASSQETAQYF.